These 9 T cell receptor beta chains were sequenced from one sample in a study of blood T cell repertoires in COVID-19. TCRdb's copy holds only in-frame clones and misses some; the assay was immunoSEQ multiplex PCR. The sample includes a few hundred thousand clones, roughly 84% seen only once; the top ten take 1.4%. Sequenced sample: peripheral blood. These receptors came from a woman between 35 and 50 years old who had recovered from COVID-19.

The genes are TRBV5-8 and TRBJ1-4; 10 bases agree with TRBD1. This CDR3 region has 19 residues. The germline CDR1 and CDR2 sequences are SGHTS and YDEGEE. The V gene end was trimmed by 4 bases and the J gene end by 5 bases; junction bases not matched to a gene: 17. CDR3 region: CASSHPKTGGATSNEKLFF. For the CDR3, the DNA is TGTGCCAGCAGCCATCCGAAGACAGGGGGCGCAACGTCAAATGAAAAACTGTTTTTT.

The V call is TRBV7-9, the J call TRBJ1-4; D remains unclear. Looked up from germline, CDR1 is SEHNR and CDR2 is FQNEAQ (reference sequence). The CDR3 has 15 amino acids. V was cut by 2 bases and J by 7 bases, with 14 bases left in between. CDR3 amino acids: CASSLSGDQSEKLFF. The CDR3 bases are TGTGCCAGCAGCTTATCGGGAGACCAGAGTGAAAAACTGTTTTTT.

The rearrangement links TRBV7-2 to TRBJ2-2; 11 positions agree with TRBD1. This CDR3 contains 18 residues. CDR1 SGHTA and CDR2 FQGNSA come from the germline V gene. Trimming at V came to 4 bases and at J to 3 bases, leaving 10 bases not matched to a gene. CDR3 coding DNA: TGTGCCAGCAGCTGGACCGGGACAGGGGGGCAGGACACCGGGGAGCTGTTTTTT. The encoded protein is CASSWTGTGGQDTGELFF.

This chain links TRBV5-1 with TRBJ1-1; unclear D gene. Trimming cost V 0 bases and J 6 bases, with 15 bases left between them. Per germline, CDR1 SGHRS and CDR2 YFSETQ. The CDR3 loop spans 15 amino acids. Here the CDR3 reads CASSLDGGTTSEAFF. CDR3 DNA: TGCGCCAGCAGCTTGGATGGTGGCACTACGTCTGAAGCTTTCTTT.

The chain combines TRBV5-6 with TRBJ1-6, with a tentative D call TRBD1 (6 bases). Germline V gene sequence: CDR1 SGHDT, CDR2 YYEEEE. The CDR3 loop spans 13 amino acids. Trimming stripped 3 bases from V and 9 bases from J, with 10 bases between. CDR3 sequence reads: CASSSSGVSPLHF. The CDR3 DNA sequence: TGTGCCAGCAGCTCCTCAGGGGTTTCACCCCTCCACTTT.

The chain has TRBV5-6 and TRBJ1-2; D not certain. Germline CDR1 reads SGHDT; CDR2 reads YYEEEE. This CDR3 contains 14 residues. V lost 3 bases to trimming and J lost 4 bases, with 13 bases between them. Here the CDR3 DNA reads TGTGCCAGCAGCTCCCCACACAGTAGCTATGGCTACACCTTC. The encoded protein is CASSSPHSSYGYTF.

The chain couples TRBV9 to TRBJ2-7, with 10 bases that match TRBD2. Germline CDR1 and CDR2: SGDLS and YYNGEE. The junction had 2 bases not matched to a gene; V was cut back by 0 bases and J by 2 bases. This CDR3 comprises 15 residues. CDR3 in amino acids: CASSVGSGGAYEQYF. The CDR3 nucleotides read TGTGCCAGCAGCGTAGGCAGCGGGGGGGCCTACGAGCAGTACTTC.

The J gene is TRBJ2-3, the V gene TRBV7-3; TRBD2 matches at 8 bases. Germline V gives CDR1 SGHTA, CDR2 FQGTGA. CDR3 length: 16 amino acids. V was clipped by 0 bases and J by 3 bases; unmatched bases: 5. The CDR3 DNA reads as TGTGCCAGCAGCTTAACCGGGGGGGCTGTGACAGATACGCAGTATTTT. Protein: CASSLTGGAVTDTQYF.

The CDR3 is CASSLSQGDGYTF. In nucleotides, the CDR3 is TGTGCCAGCAGCTTATCTCAGGGGGATGGCTACACCTTC. V gene TRBV7-2 combines with J gene TRBJ1-2; 7 nucleotides line up with TRBD1. This CDR3 is 13 amino acids long. Trimming cost V 2 bases and J 6 bases; bases outside gene matches: 3. Germline CDR1 SGHTA, CDR2 FQGNSA.